These T cell receptor beta chains were read from a single sample in a study of CD4 T cells in relation to SARS-CoV-2 and coronaviruses. No antigens are known for them. Only in-frame clones appear in the TCRdb table, and some are missing; sequencing was by immunoSEQ multiplex PCR. The sample holds more than 15,000 clones, approximately 80% seen once. Sequenced material: CD4+ T cells from PBMCs, cultured in vitro. The receptors stem from a human donor in good health. CDR3s include the opening cysteine and the closing phenylalanine or tryptophan. Each record gives: V gene, clone size, D gene, J gene, CDR3 length, CDR3 DNA, CDR3 protein. A D gene is named only where the DNA matches it firmly. Clone size is not always given. Where it is, it says once, few, many or a class for expanded clones.

>TRBV14|-|TRBD2|TRBJ2-2|18
TGTGCCAGCAGCAAAGCCTTCGGGACTAGCGGGATCAACGGGGAGCTGTTTTTT
CASSKAFGTSGINGELFF
>TRBV7-3|large|TRBD2|TRBJ2-1|16
TGTGCCAGCAGCTTTAGCGGGAGTTACCCCTACAATGAGCAGTTCTTC
CASSFSGSYPYNEQFF
>TRBV7-9|once|-|TRBJ1-1|13
TGTGCCAGCAGCTTAGAAGAAAGAGCACCAGCTTTCTTT
CASSLEERAPAFF
>TRBV18|once|-|TRBJ1-2|13
TGTGCCAGCTCAACCGCAGCTAACTATGGCTACACCTTC
CASSTAANYGYTF
>TRBV3-1/TRBV3-2|-|-|TRBJ2-1|15
TGTGCCAGCAGCCAAGCCGGGACAACCTACAATGAGCAGTTCTTC
CASSQAGTTYNEQFF
>TRBV4-1|-|-|TRBJ2-6|19
TGCGCCAGCAGCCCCCAGGGCATGCCGGATGACTCTGGGGCCAACGTCCTGACTTTC
CASSPQGMPDDSGANVLTF
>TRBV7-9|medium-sized|-|TRBJ2-7|15
TGTGCCAGCAGCTTAGGCGGAGGGGGGGGTTCCGAGCAGTACTTC
CASSLGGGGGSEQYF
>TRBV4-2|-|TRBD1|TRBJ1-2|15
TGTGCCAGCAGCCCCGGGACAGGGGCAGGACATGGCTACACCTTC
CASSPGTGAGHGYTF
>TRBV5-1|-|TRBD2|TRBJ2-2|14
TGCGCCAGCAGCCCTACTAGCGGGGCCGGGGAGCTGTTTTTT
CASSPTSGAGELFF
>TRBV7-2|once|-|TRBJ1-5|15
TGTGCCAGCAGCTTAAATGGCGGGGGGAATCAGCCCCAGCATTTT
CASSLNGGGNQPQHF
>TRBV12-3/TRBV12-4|-|-|TRBJ1-2|13
TGTGCCAGCACCACTCCGGGGGCACGTGGCTACACCTTC
CASTTPGARGYTF
>TRBV19|-|TRBD1|TRBJ1-2|15
TGTGCCAGTAGTACTAAACAGGGGACTAACTATGGCTACACCTTC
CASSTKQGTNYGYTF
>TRBV28|-|TRBD1|TRBJ1-6|15
TGTGCCAGCAGCGAGGACAGGGCCAGCAATTCACCCCTCCACTTT
CASSEDRASNSPLHF
>TRBV6-1|few|-|TRBJ2-1|13
TGTGCCAGCAGTGAACAACCCAACAATGAGCAGTTCTTC
CASSEQPNNEQFF
>TRBV7-8|-|-|TRBJ2-1|17
TGTGCCAGCAGCCAGTCCAGGATAGCGGATTCCTACAATGAGCAGTTCTTC
CASSQSRIADSYNEQFF
>TRBV7-6|-|TRBD2|TRBJ2-7|17
TGTGCCAGCAGCTTGGGGCTGGTAGCGGGAGCCGCCGGGGAGCAGTACTTC
CASSLGLVAGAAGEQYF
>TRBV11-3|few|-|TRBJ1-1|17
TGTGCCAGCAGCCCCGGCAGGGGCAAACCTATGAACACTGAAGCTTTCTTT
CASSPGRGKPMNTEAFF
>TRBV7-9|-|TRBD1|TRBJ2-1|13
TGTGCCAGCAGCTGGGACAGGGGGAATGAGCAGTTCTTC
CASSWDRGNEQFF
>TRBV3-1/TRBV3-2|few|-|TRBJ2-3|15
TGTGCCAGCAGCCAAGTCGCGGCAGTCACAGATACGCAGTATTTT
CASSQVAAVTDTQYF
>TRBV6-5|-|-|TRBJ1-1|14
TGTGCCAGCAGTTACTCATCGTTGAACACTGAAGCTTTCTTT
CASSYSSLNTEAFF
>TRBV9|-|TRBD1|TRBJ2-7|17
TGTGCCAGCAGCGTAGCGGTCTCCGGGACAGGGCCCTACGAGCAGTACTTC
CASSVAVSGTGPYEQYF
>TRBV19|-|-|TRBJ2-5|12
TGTGCCAGTAGTATGGGAAGAGAGACCCAGTACTTC
CASSMGRETQYF
>TRBV28|-|TRBD1|TRBJ1-6|14
TGTGCCAGCAGCCCGGGACAGGAGCCTTGGGCCCTCCACTTT
CASSPGQEPWALHF
>TRBV19|once|TRBD2|TRBJ2-7|17
TGTGCCAGTAGTATAGGTGGGGCTAGCGGGAGGATCTACGAGCAGTACTTC
CASSIGGASGRIYEQYF
>TRBV6-2/TRBV6-3|-|-|TRBJ1-6|13
TGTGCCAGCAGTTCCAAAGAAAATTCACCCCTCCACTTT
CASSSKENSPLHF
>TRBV6-5|-|-|TRBJ1-5|15
TGTGCCAGCAGAAATCGGGACGAGCGACTGCAGCCCCAGCATTTT
CASRNRDERLQPQHF
>TRBV5-1|once|TRBD1|TRBJ2-7|14
TGCGCCAGCAGTTGGGGACAGGGGAAGTACGAGCAGTACTTC
CASSWGQGKYEQYF
>TRBV15|-|-|TRBJ1-1|12
TGTGCCACCAGCAGAGATTGGACTGAAGCTTTCTTT
CATSRDWTEAFF
>TRBV5-8|-|TRBD2|TRBJ2-1|16
TGTGCCAGCAGCTTGGAAGGGGGACTAGCGAGGGATGAGCAGTTCTTC
CASSLEGGLARDEQFF
>TRBV11-2|-|-|TRBJ2-7|15
TGTGCCAGCAGCCTGTTCACGGGGCGGAACTACGAGCAGTACTTC
CASSLFTGRNYEQYF
>TRBV5-4|-|-|TRBJ2-1|13
TGTGCCAGCAGCGACGAATCCAGGGAGTCGAAGTTCTTC
CASSDESRESKFF
>TRBV19|few|TRBD1|TRBJ1-2|13
TGTGCCAGTAGGAGGACAGGGGGTTATGGCTACACCTTC
CASRRTGGYGYTF
>TRBV5-1|-|-|TRBJ1-2|16
TGCGCCAGCAGCTCTTCCTCTAGGGCCACTAACTATGGCTACACCTTC
CASSSSSRATNYGYTF
>TRBV5-1|-|-|TRBJ2-7|15
TGCGCCAGCACCCTAATGGGCTCCACCGGACACGAGCAGTACTTC
CASTLMGSTGHEQYF
>TRBV3-1/TRBV3-2|once|-|TRBJ2-1|16
TGTGCCAGCAGCCAAGACGCCAGCGGAACCTACAATGAGCAGTTCTTC
CASSQDASGTYNEQFF
>TRBV15|-|TRBD2|TRBJ2-3|17
TGTGCCACCAGCAGAGTGGTACTAGCGGGAGTCACAGATACGCAGTATTTT
CATSRVVLAGVTDTQYF
>TRBV7-9|-|TRBD2|TRBJ2-3|16
TGTGCCAGCAGCTTACTAGCGGGATCCGGCACAGATACGCAGTATTTT
CASSLLAGSGTDTQYF
>TRBV4-1|-|-|TRBJ2-5|12
TGCGCCAGCAGCCAACCACTAGAGACCCAGTACTTC
CASSQPLETQYF
>TRBV3-1/TRBV3-2|-|-|TRBJ2-7|14
TGTGCCAGCAGCCAAGATCCCAATTACTACGAGCAGTACTTC
CASSQDPNYYEQYF
>TRBV10-1|-|-|TRBJ1-2|13
TGCGCCAGCAGTGAGCGGAGGAATGATGGCTACACCTTC
CASSERRNDGYTF
>TRBV6-4|-|-|TRBJ2-3|14
TGTGCCAGCAGCCGCGGGGAACCCACAGATACGCAGTATTTT
CASSRGEPTDTQYF
>TRBV6-5|-|-|TRBJ2-3|15
TGTGCCAGCAGACCCGAGGACTACCGCACAGATACGCAGTATTTT
CASRPEDYRTDTQYF
>TRBV30|few|TRBD1|TRBJ1-4|16
TGTGCCTGGATCCCCGGACAGGGGGCGCTGAATGAAAAACTGTTTTTT
CAWIPGQGALNEKLFF
>TRBV19|medium-sized|-|TRBJ1-1|15
TGTGCCAGTAGTATAGTCCCGGGAGCGAACACTGAAGCTTTCTTT
CASSIVPGANTEAFF